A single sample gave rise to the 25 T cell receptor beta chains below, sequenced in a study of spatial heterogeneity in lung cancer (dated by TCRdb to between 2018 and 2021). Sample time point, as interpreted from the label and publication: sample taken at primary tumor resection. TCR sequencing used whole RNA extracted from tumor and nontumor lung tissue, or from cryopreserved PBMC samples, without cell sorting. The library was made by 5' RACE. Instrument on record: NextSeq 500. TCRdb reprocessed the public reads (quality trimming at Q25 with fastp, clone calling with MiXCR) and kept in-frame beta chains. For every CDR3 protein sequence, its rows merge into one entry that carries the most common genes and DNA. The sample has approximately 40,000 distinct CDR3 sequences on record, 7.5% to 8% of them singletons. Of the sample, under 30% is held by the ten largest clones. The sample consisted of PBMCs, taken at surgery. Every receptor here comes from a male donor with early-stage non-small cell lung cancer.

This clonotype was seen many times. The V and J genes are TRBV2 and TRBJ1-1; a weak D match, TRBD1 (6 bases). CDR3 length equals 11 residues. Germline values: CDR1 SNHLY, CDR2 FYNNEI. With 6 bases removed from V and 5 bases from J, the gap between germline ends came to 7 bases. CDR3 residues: CASRGQTEAFF. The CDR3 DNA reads TGTGCCAGCAGAGGACAGACTGAAGCTTTCTTT.

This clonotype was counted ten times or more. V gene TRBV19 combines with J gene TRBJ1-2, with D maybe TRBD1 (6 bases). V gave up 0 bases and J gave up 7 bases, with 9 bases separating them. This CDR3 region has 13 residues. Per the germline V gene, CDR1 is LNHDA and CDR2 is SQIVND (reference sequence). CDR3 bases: TGTGCCAGTAGTATAGAAGGGACAACTGGCTACACCTTC. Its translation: CASSIEGTTGYTF.

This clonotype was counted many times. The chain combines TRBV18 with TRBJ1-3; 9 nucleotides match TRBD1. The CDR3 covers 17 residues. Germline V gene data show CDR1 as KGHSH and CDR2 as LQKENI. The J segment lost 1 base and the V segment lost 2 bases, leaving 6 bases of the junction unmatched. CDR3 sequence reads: CASSPARGQGSGNTIYF. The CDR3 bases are TGTGCCAGCTCACCAGCGAGGGGACAGGGATCTGGAAACACCATATATTTT.

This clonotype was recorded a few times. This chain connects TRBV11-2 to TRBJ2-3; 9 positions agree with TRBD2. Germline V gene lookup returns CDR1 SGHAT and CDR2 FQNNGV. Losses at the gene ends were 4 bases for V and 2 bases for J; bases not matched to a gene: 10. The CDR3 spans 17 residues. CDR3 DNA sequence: TGTGCCAGCAGCTCCGGGGGAGCGGGGGGTTACACAGATACGCAGTATTTT. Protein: CASSSGGAGGYTDTQYF. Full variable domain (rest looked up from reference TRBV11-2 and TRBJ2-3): EAGVAQSPRYKIIEKRQSVAFWCNPISGHATLYWYQQILGQGPKLLIQFQNNGVVDDSQLPKDRFSAERLKGVDSTLKIQPAKLEDSAVYLCASSSGGAGGYTDTQYFGPGTRLTVL.

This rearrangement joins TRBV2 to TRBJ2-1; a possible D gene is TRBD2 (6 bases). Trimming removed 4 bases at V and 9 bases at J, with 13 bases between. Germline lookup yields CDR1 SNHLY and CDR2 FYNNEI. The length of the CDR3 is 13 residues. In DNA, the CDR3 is TGTGCCAGCAGTGGGTCTCAGGGAGGTGAGCAGTTCTTC. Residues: CASSGSQGGEQFF.

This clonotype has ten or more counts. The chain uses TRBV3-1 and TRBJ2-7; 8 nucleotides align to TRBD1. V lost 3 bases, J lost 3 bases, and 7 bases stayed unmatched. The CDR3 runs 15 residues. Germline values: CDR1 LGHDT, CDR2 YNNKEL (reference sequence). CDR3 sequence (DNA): TGTGCCAGCAGCCACCCCAGGGGGCCTTACTACGAGCAGTACGTC. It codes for CASSHPRGPYYEQYV.

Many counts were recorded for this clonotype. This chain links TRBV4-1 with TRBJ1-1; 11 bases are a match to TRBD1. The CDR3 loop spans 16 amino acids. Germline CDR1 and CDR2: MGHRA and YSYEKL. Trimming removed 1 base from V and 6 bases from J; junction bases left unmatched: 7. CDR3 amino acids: CASSQASGQGASEAFF. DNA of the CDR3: TGCGCCAGCAGCCAAGCTTCCGGACAGGGGGCCTCTGAAGCTTTCTTT.

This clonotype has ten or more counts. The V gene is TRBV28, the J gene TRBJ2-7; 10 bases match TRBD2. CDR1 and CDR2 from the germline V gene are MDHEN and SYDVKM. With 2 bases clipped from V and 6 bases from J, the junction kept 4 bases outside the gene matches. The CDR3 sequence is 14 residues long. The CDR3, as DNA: TGTGCCAGCAGTTTAGCTAGCGGGAGAGGCGAGCAGTACGTC. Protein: CASSLASGRGEQYV.

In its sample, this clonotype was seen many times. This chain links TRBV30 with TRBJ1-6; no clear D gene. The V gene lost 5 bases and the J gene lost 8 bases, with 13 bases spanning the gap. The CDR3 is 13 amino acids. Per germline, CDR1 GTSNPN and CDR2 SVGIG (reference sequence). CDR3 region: CAWGSTMYSPLHF. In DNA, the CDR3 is TGTGCCTGGGGGAGTACGATGTATTCACCCCTCCACTTT.

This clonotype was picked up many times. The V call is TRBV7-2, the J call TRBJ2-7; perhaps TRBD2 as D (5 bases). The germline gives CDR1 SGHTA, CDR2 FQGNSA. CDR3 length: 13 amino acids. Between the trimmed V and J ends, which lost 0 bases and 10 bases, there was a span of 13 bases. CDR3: CASSLAERSFQYF. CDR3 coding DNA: TGTGCCAGCAGCTTAGCGGAGCGGTCTTTTCAGTACTTC.

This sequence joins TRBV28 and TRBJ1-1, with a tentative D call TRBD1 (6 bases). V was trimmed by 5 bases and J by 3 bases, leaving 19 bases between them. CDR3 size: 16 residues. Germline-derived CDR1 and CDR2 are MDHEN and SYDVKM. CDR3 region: CASSGGHSPGDTEAFF. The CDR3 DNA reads TGTGCCAGCAGTGGGGGACATTCTCCCGGGGACACTGAAGCTTTCTTT.

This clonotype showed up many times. CDR3 sequence: CSPGGYNEQFF. The CDR3 DNA reads as TGCAGCCCAGGGGGCTACAATGAGCAGTTCTTC. The chain uses TRBV29-1 and TRBJ2-1, with TRBD1 identical over 7 bases. The V gene's germline CDR1 is SQVTM and CDR2 ANQGSEA. The V gene end was trimmed by 8 bases and the J gene end by 3 bases; junction bases not matched to a gene: 1. CDR3 length: 11 residues.

The CDR3, as DNA: TGTGCCAGCTCACCGGGCAGGGATGTTGGCTACACCTTC. Amino acid sequence: CASSPGRDVGYTF. The V call is TRBV18, the J call TRBJ1-2; maybe TRBD1 (5 bases). V lost 3 bases to trimming and J lost 7 bases, with 12 bases between them. CDR3 length: 13 residues. Germline V gene data show CDR1 as KGHSH and CDR2 as LQKENI. The full variable domain, with the rest looked up from reference TRBV18 and TRBJ1-2, is NAGVMQNPRHLVRRRGQEARLRCSPMKGHSHVYWYRQLPEEGLKFMVYLQKENIIDESGMPKERFSAEFPKEGPSILRIQQVVRGDSAAYFCASSPGRDVGYTFGSGTRLTVV.

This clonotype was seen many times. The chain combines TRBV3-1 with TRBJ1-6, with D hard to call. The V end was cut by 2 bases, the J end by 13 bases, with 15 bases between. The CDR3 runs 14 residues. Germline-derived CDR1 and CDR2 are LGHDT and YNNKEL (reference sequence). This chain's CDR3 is CASSQNGGSGPLHF. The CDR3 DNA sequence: TGTGCCAGCAGCCAAAATGGCGGGTCCGGGCCCCTCCACTTT.

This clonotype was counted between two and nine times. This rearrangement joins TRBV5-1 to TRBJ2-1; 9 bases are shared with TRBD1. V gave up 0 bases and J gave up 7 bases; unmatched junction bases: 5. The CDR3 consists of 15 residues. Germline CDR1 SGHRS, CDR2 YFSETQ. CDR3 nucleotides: TGCGCCAGCAGCTTGGCCGGGACAGGGATTAATGAGCAGTTCTTC. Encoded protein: CASSLAGTGINEQFF.

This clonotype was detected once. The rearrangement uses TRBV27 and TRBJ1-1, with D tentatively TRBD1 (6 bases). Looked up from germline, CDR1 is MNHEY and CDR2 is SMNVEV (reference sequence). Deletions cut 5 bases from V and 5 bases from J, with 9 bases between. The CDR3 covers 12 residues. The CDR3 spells CASSKQGTEAFF. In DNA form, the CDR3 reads TGTGCCAGCAGTAAACAGGGAACTGAAGCTTTCTTT.

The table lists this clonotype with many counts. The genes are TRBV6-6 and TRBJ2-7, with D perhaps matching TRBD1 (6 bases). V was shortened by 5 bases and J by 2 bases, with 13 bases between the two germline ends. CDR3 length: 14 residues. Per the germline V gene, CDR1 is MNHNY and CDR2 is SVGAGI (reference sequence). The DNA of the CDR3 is TGTGCCAGCAGTACGGACAGAACCGCCTACGAGCAGTACGTC. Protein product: CASSTDRTAYEQYV.

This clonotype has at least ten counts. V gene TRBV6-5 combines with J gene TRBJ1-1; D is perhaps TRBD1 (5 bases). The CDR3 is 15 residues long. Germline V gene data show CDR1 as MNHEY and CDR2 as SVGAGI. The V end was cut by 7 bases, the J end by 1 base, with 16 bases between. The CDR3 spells CASKLPGRKNTEAFF. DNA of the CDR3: TGTGCCAGCAAATTACCGGGACGTAAGAACACTGAAGCTTTCTTT.

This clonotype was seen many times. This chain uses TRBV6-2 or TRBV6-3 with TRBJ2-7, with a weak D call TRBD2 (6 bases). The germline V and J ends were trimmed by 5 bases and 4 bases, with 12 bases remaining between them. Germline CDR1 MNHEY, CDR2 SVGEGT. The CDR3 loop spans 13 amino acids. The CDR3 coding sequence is TGTGCCAGCAGTGACCCCGGGGGTTACGAGCAGTACTTC. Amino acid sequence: CASSDPGGYEQYF.

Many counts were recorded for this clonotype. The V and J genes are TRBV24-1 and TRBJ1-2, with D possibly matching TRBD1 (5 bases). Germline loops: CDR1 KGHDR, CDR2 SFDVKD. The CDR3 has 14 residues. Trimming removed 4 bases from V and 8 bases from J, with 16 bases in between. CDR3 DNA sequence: TGTGCCACCAGTGACCCTGACAGTTCTCGAGGCTACACCTTC. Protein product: CATSDPDSSRGYTF.

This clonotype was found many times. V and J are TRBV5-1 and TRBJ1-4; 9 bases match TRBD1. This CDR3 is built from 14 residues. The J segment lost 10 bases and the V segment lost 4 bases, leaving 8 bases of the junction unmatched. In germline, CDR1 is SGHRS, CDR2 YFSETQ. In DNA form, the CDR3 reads TGCGCCAGCAGCCGAGACAGGGGGAGTGGAAAACTGTTTTTT. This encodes CASSRDRGSGKLFF.

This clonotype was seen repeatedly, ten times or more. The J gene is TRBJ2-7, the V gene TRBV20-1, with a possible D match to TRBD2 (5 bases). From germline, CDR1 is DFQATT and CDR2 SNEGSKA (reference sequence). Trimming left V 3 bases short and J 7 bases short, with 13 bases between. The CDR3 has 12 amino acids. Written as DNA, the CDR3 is TGCAGTGCTAGGTACCTCACGGGGGAGCAGTACTTC. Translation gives CSARYLTGEQYF.

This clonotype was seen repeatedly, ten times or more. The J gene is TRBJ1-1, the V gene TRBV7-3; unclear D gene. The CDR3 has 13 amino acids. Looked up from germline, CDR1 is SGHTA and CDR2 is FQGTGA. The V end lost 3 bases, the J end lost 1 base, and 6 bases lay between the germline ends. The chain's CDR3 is CASSLNGNTEAFF. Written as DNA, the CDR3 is TGTGCCAGCAGCTTGAACGGGAACACTGAAGCTTTCTTT.

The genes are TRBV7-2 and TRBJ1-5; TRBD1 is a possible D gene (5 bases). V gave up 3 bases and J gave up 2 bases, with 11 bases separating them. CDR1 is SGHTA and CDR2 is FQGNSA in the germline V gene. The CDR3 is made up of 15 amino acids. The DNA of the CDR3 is TGTGCCAGCAGCTTTCAGGGCTGGGGCAATCAGCCCCAGCATTTT. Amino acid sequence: CASSFQGWGNQPQHF.

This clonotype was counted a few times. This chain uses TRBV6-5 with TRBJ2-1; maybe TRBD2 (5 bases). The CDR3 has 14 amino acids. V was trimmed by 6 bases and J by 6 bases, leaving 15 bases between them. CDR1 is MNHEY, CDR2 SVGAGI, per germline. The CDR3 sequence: CASRAPPRGNEQFF. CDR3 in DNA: TGTGCCAGCAGAGCCCCACCTCGGGGCAATGAGCAGTTCTTC.